These 14 T cell receptor beta chains originate from one sample sequenced in a study of T cell responses to AZD1222 COVID-19 vaccine. Repertoires were generated with immunoSEQ multiplex PCR, while TCRdb's copy carries only in-frame clones and drops some. The profile covers 70,000 or so clones, with about four fifths appearing a single time and 9.5% to 13% taken by the ten largest. The sequencing used peripheral blood, collected on day 0 of AZD1222 vaccination. The receptors come from an adult in good health.

The gene calls are TRBV7-2 and TRBJ2-6; D unresolved. Trimming took 5 bases from V and 0 from J, leaving 8 bases between them. The CDR3 has 15 amino acids. The germline V gene has CDR1 SGHTA and CDR2 FQGNSA. For the CDR3, the DNA is TGTGCCAGCAGCGGACGGGCCTCTGGGGCCAACGTCCTGACTTTC. It specifies CASSGRASGANVLTF. Full variable domain (remainder filled in from reference TRBV7-2 and TRBJ2-6): GAGVSQSPSNKVTEKGKDVELRCDPISGHTALYWYRQSLGQGLEFLIYFQGNSAPDKSGLPSDRFSAERTGGSVSTLTIQRTQQEDSAVYLCASSGRASGANVLTFGAGSRLTVL.

V gene TRBV19 combines with J gene TRBJ2-5; TRBD1 aligns across 9 bases. J lost 4 bases, V lost 4 bases, and 4 bases had no gene match. This CDR3 has 14 amino acids. Germline V CDR1 and CDR2: LNHDA, SQIVND (reference sequence). CDR3 coding DNA: TGTGCCAGTAGTAGGACAGGGGCCTCAGAGACCCAGTACTTC. Amino acids: CASSRTGASETQYF.

This clone has just a few counts. The CDR3: CASSHWEGAQFGELFF. The DNA of the CDR3 is TGTGCCAGCAGCCACTGGGAGGGGGCGCAATTCGGGGAGCTGTTTTTT. This chain uses TRBV7-9 with TRBJ2-2; D assignment may be TRBD1 or TRBD2 (7 bases each). Germline V gene lookup returns CDR1 SEHNR and CDR2 FQNEAQ (reference sequence). This CDR3 has 16 residues. V was clipped by 5 bases and J by 7 bases, with 20 bases between them.

The J gene is TRBJ2-2, the V gene TRBV5-1; D is possibly TRBD1 (6 bases). Trimming stripped 1 base from V and 0 bases from J, with 7 bases between. The CDR3 loop spans 15 amino acids. Looked up from germline, CDR1 is SGHRS and CDR2 is YFSETQ. CDR3 sequence (DNA): TGCGCCAGCAGCTTGAGGACAGCGAACACCGGGGAGCTGTTTTTT. Its protein is CASSLRTANTGELFF.

The chain links TRBV9 to TRBJ1-3; the match to TRBD1 covers 7 bases. V trimming: 4 bases; J trimming: 1 base; junction bases outside the gene matches: 5. CDR3 length: 15 amino acids. Germline lookup yields CDR1 SGDLS and CDR2 YYNGEE. CDR3 in amino acids: CASSPRQGSGNTIYF. The DNA for the CDR3 is TGTGCCAGCAGCCCCCGACAGGGATCTGGAAACACCATATATTTT.

This clone was detected only once. The V gene is TRBV19, the J gene TRBJ2-7; D gene ambiguous. Trimming cost V 8 bases and J 3 bases, with 17 bases left between them. The CDR3 spans 14 residues. Germline-derived CDR1 and CDR2 are LNHDA and SQIVND (reference sequence). CDR3 DNA sequence: TGTGCCAGTTCGGTGGGTACAGAGAACTACGAGCAGTACTTC. It translates to CASSVGTENYEQYF.

J is TRBJ1-2 and V is TRBV25-1; TRBD1 matches at 9 bases. The V and J ends lost 11 bases and 8 bases, in that order; junction bases with no gene match: 9. The CDR3 sequence is 12 residues long. Germline CDR1 is MGHDK and CDR2 is SYGVNS. The CDR3 DNA reads as TGTGCCTCTACAGCCGGGACAGGGGGCTACACCTTC. This gives the protein CASTAGTGGYTF.

The J gene is TRBJ1-1, the V gene TRBV4-2; D perhaps matches TRBD1 (6 bases). The V end was cut by 0 bases, the J end by 5 bases, with 16 bases between. CDR3 length equals 16 residues. Germline CDR1 is LGHNA and CDR2 is YNFKEQ. The CDR3 region is CASSQEPGVRGTEAFF. DNA for the CDR3: TGTGCCAGCAGCCAAGAGCCAGGGGTGAGGGGGACTGAAGCTTTCTTT.

The chain joins TRBV15 to TRBJ2-7; D remains ambiguous. The CDR3 spans 15 residues. The germline V gene encodes CDR1 LNHNV and CDR2 YYDKDF (reference sequence). Deletions cut 7 bases from V and 3 bases from J, with 19 bases between. The CDR3 region is CATKVRTPRLYEQYF. In DNA form, the CDR3 reads TGTGCCACCAAAGTCAGGACGCCTCGGCTCTACGAGCAGTACTTC.

V gene TRBV5-8 combines with J gene TRBJ1-5; possibly TRBD1 for D (6 bases). Germline loops: CDR1 SGHTS, CDR2 YDEGEE. The CDR3 loop spans 19 amino acids. Trimming removed 4 bases from V and 8 bases from J, with 31 bases in between. CDR3 DNA sequence: TGTGCCAGCAGCCATGAGACAGGAATTTTGACGGAGGCAATCAAGCCCCAGCATTTT. As protein: CASSHETGILTEAIKPQHF.

A single count supports this clone. The chain uses TRBV4-2 and TRBJ1-5; TRBD1 is a possible D gene (5 bases). V was cut by 0 bases and J by 4 bases, with 13 bases left in between. Germline CDR1 and CDR2: LGHNA and YNFKEQ. This CDR3 comprises 16 residues. CDR3 nucleotides: TGTGCCAGCAGCCAAGATCCGACGGGGACGAATCAGCCCCAGCATTTT. Protein: CASSQDPTGTNQPQHF.

The V and J genes are TRBV28 and TRBJ2-2; 13 bases are shared with TRBD2. Germline CDR1 reads MDHEN; CDR2 reads SYDVKM. The CDR3 has 15 amino acids. V was pared by 6 bases and J by 4 bases, with 2 bases of the junction left unmatched. As DNA, the CDR3 is TGTGCCAGCAGACTAGCGGGGGGGCCCACCGGGGAGCTGTTTTTT. This sequence encodes CASRLAGGPTGELFF.

The rearrangement links TRBV6-5 to TRBJ2-2, with TRBD2 matching 9 bases. CDR1 is MNHEY, CDR2 SVGAGI, per germline. Losses at the gene ends were 8 bases for V and 4 bases for J; bases not matched to a gene: 8. This CDR3 is built from 15 residues. The CDR3 DNA follows: TGTGCCAGCGCTAGCGGGATGCGGGGCACCGGGGAGCTGTTTTTT. Amino acid sequence: CASASGMRGTGELFF.

The chain combines TRBV4-3 with TRBJ1-6; D not certain. The germline V gene encodes CDR1 LGHNA and CDR2 YSLEER. V dropped 0 bases and J dropped 0 bases, with 12 bases sitting between them. This CDR3 has 18 residues. CDR3 sequence: CASSQDRVSSSYNSPLHF. CDR3 sequence (DNA): TGCGCCAGCAGCCAAGATCGGGTTTCGAGCTCCTATAATTCACCCCTCCACTTT.